The subject of this entry is one T cell receptor beta chain. The data are from a study of long-term antiretroviral therapy in people with HIV. Overall study: Earliest sampling preceded the 2015 immediate-ART recommendation by about a decade.

Survey level was the resolution at which the v3.0 immunoSEQ assay ran. Profiled with immunoSEQ multiplex PCR; TCRdb holds only in-frame clones, not every one. The sample records over 25,000 clones, roughly 80% being singletons. CDR3 length equals 17 residues. Germline assignment: CDR1 SEHNR and CDR2 FQNEAQ (reference sequence). With V trimmed by 5 bases and J by 6 bases, 10 bases remained unmatched. The sequence derives from a man between 35 and 55 years old with HIV. The sample in question was unsorted PBMCs, obtained 3 years after starting antiretroviral therapy. V usage is TRBV7-9 and J usage is TRBJ2-2; 12 nucleotides align to TRBD2. The CDR3 nucleotides are TGTGCCAGCAGCCCCTCGTGGACTAGCGGGGCTTCCGGGGAGCTGTTTTTT. This sequence encodes CASSPSWTSGASGELFF. The variable domain in full, with the rest retrieved from reference TRBV7-9 and TRBJ2-2, is DTGVSQNPRHKITKRGQNVTFRCDPISEHNRLYWYRQTLGQGPEFLTYFQNEAQLEKSRLLSDRFSAERPKGSFSTLEIQRTEQGDSAMYLCASSPSWTSGASGELFFGEGSRLTVL.